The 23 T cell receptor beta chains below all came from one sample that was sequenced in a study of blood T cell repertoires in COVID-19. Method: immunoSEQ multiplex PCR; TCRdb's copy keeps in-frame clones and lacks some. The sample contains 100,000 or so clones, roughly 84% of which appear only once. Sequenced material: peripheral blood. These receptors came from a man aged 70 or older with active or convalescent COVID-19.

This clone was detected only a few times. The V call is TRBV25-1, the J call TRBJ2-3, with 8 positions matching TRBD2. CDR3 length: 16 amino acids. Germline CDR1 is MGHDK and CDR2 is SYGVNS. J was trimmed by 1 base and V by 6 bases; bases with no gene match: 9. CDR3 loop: CASRMGGAGGTDTQYF. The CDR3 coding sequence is TGTGCCAGCAGGATGGGCGGAGCGGGGGGCACAGATACGCAGTATTTT. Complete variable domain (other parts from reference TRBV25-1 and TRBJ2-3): EADIYQTPRYLVIGTGKKITLECSQTMGHDKMYWYQQDPGMELHLIHYSYGVNSTEKGDLSSESTVSRIRTEHFPLTLESARPSHTSQYLCASRMGGAGGTDTQYFGPGTRLTVL.

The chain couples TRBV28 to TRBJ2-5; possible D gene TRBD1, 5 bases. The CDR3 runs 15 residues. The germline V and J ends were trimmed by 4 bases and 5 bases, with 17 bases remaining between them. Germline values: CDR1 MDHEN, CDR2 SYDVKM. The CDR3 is CASSSLGVIAETQYF. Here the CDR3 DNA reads TGTGCCAGCAGTTCCCTAGGGGTCATCGCGGAGACCCAGTACTTC. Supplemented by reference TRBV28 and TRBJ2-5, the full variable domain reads DVKVTQSSRYLVKRTGEKVFLECVQDMDHENMFWYRQDPGLGLRLIYFSYDVKMKEKGDIPEGYSVSREKKERFSLILESASTNQTSMYLCASSSLGVIAETQYFGPGTRLLVL.

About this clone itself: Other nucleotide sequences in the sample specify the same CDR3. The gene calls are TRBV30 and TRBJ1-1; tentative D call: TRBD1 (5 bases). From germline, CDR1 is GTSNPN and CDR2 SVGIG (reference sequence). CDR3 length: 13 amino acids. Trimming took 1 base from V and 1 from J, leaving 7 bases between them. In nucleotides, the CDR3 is TGTGCCTGGAGTGGAGACAGGAACACTGAAGCTTTCTTT. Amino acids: CAWSGDRNTEAFF.

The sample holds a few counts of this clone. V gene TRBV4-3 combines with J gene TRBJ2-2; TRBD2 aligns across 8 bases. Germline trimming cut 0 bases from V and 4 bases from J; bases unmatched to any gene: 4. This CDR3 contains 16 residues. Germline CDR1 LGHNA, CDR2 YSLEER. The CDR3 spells CASSQDRGGTTGELFF. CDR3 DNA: TGCGCCAGCAGCCAAGATCGGGGGGGTACCACCGGGGAGCTGTTTTTT.

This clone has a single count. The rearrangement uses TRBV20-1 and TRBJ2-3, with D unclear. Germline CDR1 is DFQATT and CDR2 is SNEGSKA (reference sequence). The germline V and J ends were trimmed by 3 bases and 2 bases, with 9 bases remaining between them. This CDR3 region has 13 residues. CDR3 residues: CSASQVSTDTQYF. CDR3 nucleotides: TGCAGTGCTAGTCAGGTCTCCACAGATACGCAGTATTTT.

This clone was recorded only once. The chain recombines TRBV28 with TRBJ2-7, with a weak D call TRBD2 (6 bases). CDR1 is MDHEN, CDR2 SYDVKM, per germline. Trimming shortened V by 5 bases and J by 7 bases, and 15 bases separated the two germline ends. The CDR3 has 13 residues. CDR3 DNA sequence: TGTGCCAGCAGTCGTCCGGGACTCGGAGAGCAGTACTTC. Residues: CASSRPGLGEQYF.

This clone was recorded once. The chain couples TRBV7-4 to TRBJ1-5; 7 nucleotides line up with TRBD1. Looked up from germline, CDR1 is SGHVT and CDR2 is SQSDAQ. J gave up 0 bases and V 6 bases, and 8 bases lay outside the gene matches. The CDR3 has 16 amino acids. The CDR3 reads CASSLTGAYSNQPQHF. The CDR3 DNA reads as TGTGCCAGCAGTCTTACAGGGGCCTATAGCAATCAGCCCCAGCATTTT.

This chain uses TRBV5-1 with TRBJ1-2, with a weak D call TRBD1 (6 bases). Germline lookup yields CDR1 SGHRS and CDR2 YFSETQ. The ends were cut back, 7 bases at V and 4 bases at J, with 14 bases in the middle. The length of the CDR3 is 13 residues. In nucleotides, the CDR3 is TGCGCCAGCCGGGACACCGACCTCTATGGCTACACCTTC. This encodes CASRDTDLYGYTF. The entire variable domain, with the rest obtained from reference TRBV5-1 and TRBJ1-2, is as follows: KAGVTQTPRYLIKTRGQQVTLSCSPISGHRSVSWYQQTPGQGLQFLFEYFSETQRNKGNFPGRFSGRQFSNSRSEMNVSTLELGDSALYLCASRDTDLYGYTFGSGTRLTVV.

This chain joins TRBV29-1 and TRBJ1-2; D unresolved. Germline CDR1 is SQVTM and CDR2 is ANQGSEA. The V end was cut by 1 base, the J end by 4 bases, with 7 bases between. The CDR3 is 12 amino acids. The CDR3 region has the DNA TGCAGCGTTGAAGTTCTAGGCTATGGCTACACCTTC. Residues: CSVEVLGYGYTF.

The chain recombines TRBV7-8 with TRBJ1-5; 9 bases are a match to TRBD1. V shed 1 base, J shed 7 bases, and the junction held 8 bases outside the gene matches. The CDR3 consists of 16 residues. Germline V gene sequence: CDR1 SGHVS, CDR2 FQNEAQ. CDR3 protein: CASSLEGTGSRQPQHF. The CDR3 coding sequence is TGTGCCAGCAGCTTAGAGGGGACAGGGTCCCGGCAGCCCCAGCATTTT.

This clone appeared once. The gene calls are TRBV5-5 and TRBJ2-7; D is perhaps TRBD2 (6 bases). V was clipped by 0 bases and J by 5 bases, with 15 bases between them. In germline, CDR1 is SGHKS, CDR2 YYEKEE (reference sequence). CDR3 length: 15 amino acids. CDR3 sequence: CASSLVGKGGHEQYF. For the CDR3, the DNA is TGTGCCAGCAGCTTGGTAGGCAAAGGAGGGCACGAGCAGTACTTC.

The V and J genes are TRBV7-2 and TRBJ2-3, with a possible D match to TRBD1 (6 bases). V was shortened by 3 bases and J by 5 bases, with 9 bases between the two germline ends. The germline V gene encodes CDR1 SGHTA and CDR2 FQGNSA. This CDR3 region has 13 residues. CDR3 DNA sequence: TGTGCCAGCAGCTTGTCGACAGGAGATACGCAGTATTTT. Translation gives CASSLSTGDTQYF.

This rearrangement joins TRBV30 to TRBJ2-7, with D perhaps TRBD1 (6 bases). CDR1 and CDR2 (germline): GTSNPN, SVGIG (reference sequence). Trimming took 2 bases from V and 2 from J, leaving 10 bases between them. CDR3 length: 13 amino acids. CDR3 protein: CAWSPGQTYEQYF. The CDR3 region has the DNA TGTGCCTGGAGTCCCGGACAGACCTACGAGCAGTACTTC.

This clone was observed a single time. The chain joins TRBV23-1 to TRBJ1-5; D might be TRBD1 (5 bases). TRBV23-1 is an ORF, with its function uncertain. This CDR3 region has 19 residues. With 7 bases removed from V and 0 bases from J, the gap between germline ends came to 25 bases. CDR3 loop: CASIQSRDGGHYSNQPQHF. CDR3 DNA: TGCGCCAGCATTCAGTCCCGGGACGGAGGGCATTATAGCAATCAGCCCCAGCATTTT.

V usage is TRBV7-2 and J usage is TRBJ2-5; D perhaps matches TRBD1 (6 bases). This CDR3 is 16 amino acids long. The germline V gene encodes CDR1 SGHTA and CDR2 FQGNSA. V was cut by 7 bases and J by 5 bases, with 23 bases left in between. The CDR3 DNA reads TGTGCCAGCAAACCGGGCGTCTCAACAGGGTTGGAGACCCAGTACTTC. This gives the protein CASKPGVSTGLETQYF. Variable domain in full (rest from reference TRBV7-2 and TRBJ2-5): GAGVSQSPSNKVTEKGKDVELRCDPISGHTALYWYRQSLGQGLEFLIYFQGNSAPDKSGLPSDRFSAERTGGSVSTLTIQRTQQEDSAVYLCASKPGVSTGLETQYFGPGTRLLVL.

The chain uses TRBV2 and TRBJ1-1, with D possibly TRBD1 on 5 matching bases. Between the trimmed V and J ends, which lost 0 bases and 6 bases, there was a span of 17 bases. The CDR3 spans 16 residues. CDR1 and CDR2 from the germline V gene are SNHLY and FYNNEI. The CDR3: CASSEAKGGQSPEAFF. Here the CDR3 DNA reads TGTGCCAGCAGTGAAGCGAAGGGTGGACAATCCCCTGAAGCTTTCTTT.

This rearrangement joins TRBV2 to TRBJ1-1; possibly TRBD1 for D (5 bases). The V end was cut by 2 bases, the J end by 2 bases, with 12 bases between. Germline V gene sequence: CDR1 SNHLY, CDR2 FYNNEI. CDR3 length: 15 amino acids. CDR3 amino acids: CASSESERGNTEAFF. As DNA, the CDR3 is TGTGCCAGCAGTGAATCGGAAAGGGGAAACACTGAAGCTTTCTTT.

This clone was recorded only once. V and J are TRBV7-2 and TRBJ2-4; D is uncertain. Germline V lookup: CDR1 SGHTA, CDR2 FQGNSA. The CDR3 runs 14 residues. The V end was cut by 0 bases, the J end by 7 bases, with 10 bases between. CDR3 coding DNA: TGTGCCAGCAGCTTAGCGATATCCGGGAACATTCAGTACTTC. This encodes CASSLAISGNIQYF.

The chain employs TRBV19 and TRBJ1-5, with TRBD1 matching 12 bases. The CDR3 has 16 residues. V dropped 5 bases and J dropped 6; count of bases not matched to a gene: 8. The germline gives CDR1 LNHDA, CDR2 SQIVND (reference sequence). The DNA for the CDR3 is TGTGCCAGTAGTCAGGGGACAGGGGGCTCGGGTCAGCCCCAGCATTTT. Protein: CASSQGTGGSGQPQHF.

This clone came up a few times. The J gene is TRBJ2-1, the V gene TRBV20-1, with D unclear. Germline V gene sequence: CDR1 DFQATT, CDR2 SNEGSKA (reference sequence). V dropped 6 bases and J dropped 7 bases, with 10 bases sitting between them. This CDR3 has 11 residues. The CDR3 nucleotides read TGCAGTGCACCCATCGGGAATGAGCAGTTCTTC. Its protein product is CSAPIGNEQFF.

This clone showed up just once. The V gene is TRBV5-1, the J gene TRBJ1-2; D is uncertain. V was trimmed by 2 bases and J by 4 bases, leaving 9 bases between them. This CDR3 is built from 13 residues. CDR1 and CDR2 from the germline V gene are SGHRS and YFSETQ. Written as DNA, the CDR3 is TGCGCCAGCAGCTTCGGGGAAACCTATGGCTACACCTTC. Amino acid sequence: CASSFGETYGYTF. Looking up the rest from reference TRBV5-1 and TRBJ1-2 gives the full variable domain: KAGVTQTPRYLIKTRGQQVTLSCSPISGHRSVSWYQQTPGQGLQFLFEYFSETQRNKGNFPGRFSGRQFSNSRSEMNVSTLELGDSALYLCASSFGETYGYTFGSGTRLTVV.

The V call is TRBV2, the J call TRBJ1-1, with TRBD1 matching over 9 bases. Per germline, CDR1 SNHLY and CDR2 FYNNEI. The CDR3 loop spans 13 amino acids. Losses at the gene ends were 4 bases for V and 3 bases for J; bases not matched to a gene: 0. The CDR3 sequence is CASSGDRDTEAFF. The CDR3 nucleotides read TGTGCCAGCAGTGGGGACAGGGACACTGAAGCTTTCTTT. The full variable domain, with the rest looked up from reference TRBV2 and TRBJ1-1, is EPEVTQTPSHQVTQMGQEVILRCVPISNHLYFYWYRQILGQKVEFLVSFYNNEISEKSEIFDDQFSVERPDGSNFTLKIRSTKLEDSAMYFCASSGDRDTEAFFGQGTRLTVV.

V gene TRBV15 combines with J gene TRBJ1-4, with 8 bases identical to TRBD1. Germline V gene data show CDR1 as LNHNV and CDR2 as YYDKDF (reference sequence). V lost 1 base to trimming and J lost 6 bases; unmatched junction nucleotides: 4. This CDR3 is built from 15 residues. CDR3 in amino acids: CATSRAAGGDEKLFF. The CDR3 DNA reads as TGTGCCACCAGCAGAGCGGCAGGGGGCGATGAAAAACTGTTTTTT.